One and the same sample provided the 27 T cell receptor beta chains below, sequenced in a study of blood T cell repertoires in COVID-19. Using immunoSEQ multiplex PCR, the repertoire was profiled, and TCRdb retains in-frame clones only, with some absent. The sample has 55,000 to 70,000 clones, 80% to 95% seen once; the top ten hold approximately 6.2%. Material for sequencing was peripheral blood. The receptors stem from a human donor in a cohort sampled during active COVID-19.

This clone has only a few counts. The rearrangement links TRBV6-1 to TRBJ1-1; the match to TRBD1 covers 7 bases. CDR1 MNHNS and CDR2 SASEGT come from the germline V gene. V gave up 1 base and J gave up 9 bases; unmatched junction bases: 8. There are 14 residues in the CDR3. In DNA, the CDR3 is TGTGCCAGCAGTGAAGAGGGGACAGCGACTAAAGCTTTCTTT. Translated: CASSEEGTATKAFF.

This chain uses TRBV24-1 with TRBJ2-7; 9 bases line up with TRBD1. Looked up from germline, CDR1 is KGHDR and CDR2 is SFDVKD. The ends lost 6 bases at V and 3 bases at J; junction bases unmatched: 8. CDR3 length equals 15 residues. This CDR3 reads CATSPSGTGSYEQYF. DNA of the CDR3: TGTGCCACCAGTCCTTCCGGGACAGGGAGCTACGAGCAGTACTTC.

The V call is TRBV6-5, the J call TRBJ1-5; D is undetermined. CDR1 is MNHEY and CDR2 is SVGAGI in the germline V gene. This CDR3 is built from 12 residues. Trimming took off 6 bases at V and 3 bases at J, with 6 bases between the two ends. DNA of the CDR3: TGTGCCAGCAGGACAACCAATCAGCCCCAGCATTTT. It encodes CASRTTNQPQHF.

V gene TRBV5-1 combines with J gene TRBJ1-6; 9 bases agree with TRBD1. J gave up 10 bases and V 0 bases, and 2 bases lay outside the gene matches. The length of the CDR3 is 14 residues. Germline CDR1 reads SGHRS; CDR2 reads YFSETQ. The DNA of the CDR3 is TGCGCCAGCAGCTTGGGACAGGGGGACTCACCCCTCCACTTT. It translates to CASSLGQGDSPLHF. Using reference TRBV5-1 and TRBJ1-6 for the parts outside the CDR3, the full variable domain is KAGVTQTPRYLIKTRGQQVTLSCSPISGHRSVSWYQQTPGQGLQFLFEYFSETQRNKGNFPGRFSGRQFSNSRSEMNVSTLELGDSALYLCASSLGQGDSPLHFGNGTRLTVT.

As to this clone: Relative to the germline gene, one junction end is altered; a read error may explain this. The V and J genes are TRBV18 and TRBJ1-6; 7 bases are a match to TRBD1. The CDR3 consists of 15 residues. The germline gives CDR1 KGHSH, CDR2 LQKENI. Here the CDR3 reads CASSPRRGTDSPLHF. The CDR3 DNA sequence: TGTGCCAGCTCTCCACGTCGAGGGACAGATTCACCCCTCCACTTT.

Only one count was recorded for this clone. The chain joins TRBV30 to TRBJ1-2; D uncertain. The CDR3 runs 15 residues. The V gene's germline CDR1 is GTSNPN and CDR2 SVGIG (reference sequence). V lost 0 bases and J 3 bases, leaving 14 bases between the germline ends. Here the CDR3 reads CAWSVPSVRHYGYTF. CDR3 DNA sequence: TGTGCCTGGAGTGTACCAAGCGTTCGCCACTATGGCTACACCTTC.

The chain links TRBV10-3 to TRBJ2-5; no firm D call. Germline CDR1 is ENHRY and CDR2 is SYGVKD. This CDR3 comprises 13 residues. V was clipped by 2 bases and J by 5 bases, with 9 bases between them. In DNA, the CDR3 is TGTGCCATCAGTGAGGGGCCCGAGGAGACCCAGTACTTC. Amino acid sequence: CAISEGPEETQYF.

The chain links TRBV6-5 to TRBJ1-6, with 8 bases matching TRBD1. Unmatched junction bases numbered 6, after V lost 5 bases and J lost 12 bases. This CDR3 has 13 amino acids. Germline V gives CDR1 MNHEY, CDR2 SVGAGI. The CDR3: CASSTGQVLPLHF. The CDR3, as DNA: TGTGCCAGCAGTACGGGACAGGTTCTACCCCTCCACTTT.

The J gene is TRBJ2-4, the V gene TRBV19; D is possibly TRBD1 (7 bases). V lost 5 bases and J 3 bases, leaving 14 bases between the germline ends. The CDR3 runs 15 residues. Germline CDR1 reads LNHDA; CDR2 reads SQIVND (reference sequence). CDR3 residues: CASSAHRGGKNIQYF. In DNA form, the CDR3 reads TGTGCCAGTAGTGCCCACAGGGGAGGCAAAAACATTCAGTACTTC.

This chain's CDR3 is CASSQDVGTQYF. The CDR3 DNA reads as TGCGCCAGCAGCCAAGATGTCGGGACCCAGTACTTC. The V call is TRBV4-1, the J call TRBJ2-5; no clear D. Trimming pared 0 bases from V and 7 bases from J, leaving 6 bases between. The CDR3 loop spans 12 amino acids. CDR1 is MGHRA and CDR2 is YSYEKL in the germline V gene.

The genes are TRBV9 and TRBJ2-7, with TRBD2 matching over 7 bases. The CDR3 extends over 15 amino acids. From germline, CDR1 is SGDLS and CDR2 YYNGEE. After removal of 0 bases from V and 0 bases from J, the junction contained 3 bases not matched to a gene. The CDR3 bases are TGTGCCAGCAGCGTAGCTAGCGGCCTCTCCTACGAGCAGTACTTC. Protein: CASSVASGLSYEQYF. Full variable domain (missing parts from reference TRBV9 and TRBJ2-7): DSGVTQTPKHLITATGQRVTLRCSPRSGDLSVYWYQQSLDQGLQFLIQYYNGEERAKGNILERFSAQQFPDLHSELNLSSLELGDSALYFCASSVASGLSYEQYFGPGTRLTVT.

The rearrangement links TRBV6-4 to TRBJ2-3; 10 bases agree with TRBD2. This CDR3 region has 15 residues. The germline CDR1 and CDR2 sequences are MRHNA and SNTAGT. J lost 1 base, V lost 4 bases, and 2 bases had no gene match. CDR3 nucleotides: TGTGCCAGCAGTGCCGGGACTAGCGGCACAGATACGCAGTATTTT. Its translation is CASSAGTSGTDTQYF.

The chain joins TRBV24-1 to TRBJ2-5, with 11 bases identical to TRBD2. V lost 3 bases and J lost 5; bases outside the gene matches: 7. The CDR3 extends over 16 amino acids. Germline CDR1 and CDR2: KGHDR and SFDVKD. Here the CDR3 DNA reads TGTGCCACCAGTGATCCTACTAGCGGGAGTATCGAGACCCAGTACTTC. It is translated as CATSDPTSGSIETQYF.

V usage is TRBV20-1 and J usage is TRBJ2-7; D is unresolved. V was trimmed by 3 bases and J by 5 bases, leaving 8 bases between them. The germline gives CDR1 DFQATT, CDR2 SNEGSKA (reference sequence). The CDR3 spans 11 residues. CDR3 sequence (DNA): TGCAGTGCTAGCAGACGGGACGAGCAGTACTTC. This encodes CSASRRDEQYF.

This chain links TRBV10-3 with TRBJ2-3; 10 bases line up with TRBD1. The junction had 21 bases not matched to a gene; V was cut back by 8 bases and J by 1 base. Germline loops: CDR1 ENHRY, CDR2 SYGVKD. The CDR3 contains 20 residues. DNA of the CDR3: TGTGCCATCTCCCCCCGCCGGGACAGGGGTTTATTAAGCGGCACAGATACGCAGTATTTT. Protein product: CAISPRRDRGLLSGTDTQYF.

This chain joins TRBV5-4 and TRBJ2-5; 7 bases are a match to TRBD2. The V gene end was trimmed by 0 bases and the J gene end by 5 bases; junction bases not matched to a gene: 4. Germline loops: CDR1 SGHNT, CDR2 YYREEE (reference sequence). The CDR3 contains 14 residues. CDR3 in DNA: TGTGCCAGCAGCTTGGGGGGGGGTGAGGAGACCCAGTACTTC. It is translated as CASSLGGGEETQYF.

The gene calls are TRBV7-9 and TRBJ2-1, with a possible D match to TRBD2 (6 bases). The CDR3 has 15 residues. Germline-derived CDR1 and CDR2 are SEHNR and FQNEAQ (reference sequence). V gave up 4 bases and J gave up 1 base, with 11 bases separating them. CDR3 nucleotides: TGTGCCAGCAGCTCCCCGGCGGGATCCTACAATGAGCAGTTCTTC. Protein product: CASSSPAGSYNEQFF. The entire variable domain, with the rest obtained from reference TRBV7-9 and TRBJ2-1, is as follows: DTGVSQNPRHKITKRGQNVTFRCDPISEHNRLYWYRQTLGQGPEFLTYFQNEAQLEKSRLLSDRFSAERPKGSFSTLEIQRTEQGDSAMYLCASSSPAGSYNEQFFGPGTRLTVL.

The rearrangement links TRBV19 to TRBJ1-2, with D unclear. Per germline, CDR1 LNHDA and CDR2 SQIVND (reference sequence). This CDR3 has 13 residues. Trimming shortened V by 6 bases and J by 1 base, and 9 bases separated the two germline ends. The CDR3 region has the DNA TGTGCCAGTAGCGCGGGGAATAACTATGGCTACACCTTC. Encoded protein: CASSAGNNYGYTF.

This clone is a singleton in its sample. The chain combines TRBV28 with TRBJ1-5, with D uncertain. The germline V and J ends were trimmed by 5 bases and 0 bases, with 5 bases remaining between them. This CDR3 has 13 residues. Germline values: CDR1 MDHEN, CDR2 SYDVKM. In DNA form, the CDR3 reads TGTGCCAGCAGTCTAAATAGCAATCAGCCCCAGCATTTT. Encoded protein: CASSLNSNQPQHF.

The V and J genes are TRBV6-2 or TRBV6-3 and TRBJ2-5, with D uncertain. V was cut by 8 bases and J by 2 bases, with 12 bases left in between. The CDR3 has 13 amino acids. Germline assignment: CDR1 MNHEY and CDR2 SVGEGT. The CDR3 nucleotides read TGTGCCAGCGGCCTTCGGGTTCAAGAGACCCAGTACTTC. Protein product: CASGLRVQETQYF.

This clone has a handful of counts. The gene calls are TRBV2 and TRBJ2-7; D ambiguous. In germline, CDR1 is SNHLY, CDR2 FYNNEI. V was cut by 5 bases and J by 2 bases, with 7 bases left in between. The CDR3 sequence is 12 residues long. In DNA form, the CDR3 reads TGTGCCAGCAGTACAAGTACCTACGAGCAGTACTTC. This gives the protein CASSTSTYEQYF.

J is TRBJ2-7 and V is TRBV5-4; TRBD2 aligns across 11 bases. This CDR3 is built from 17 residues. V gave up 4 bases and J gave up 7 bases; unmatched junction bases: 16. CDR1 SGHNT and CDR2 YYREEE come from the germline V gene (reference sequence). The CDR3 region has the DNA TGTGCCAGCAGCCCCCCGCGGTCTAGCGGGAGGTCGTTTGAGCAGTACTTC. Translated, it gives CASSPPRSSGRSFEQYF. The full variable domain, in which reference TRBV5-4 and TRBJ2-7 provide the parts outside the CDR3, is ETGVTQSPTHLIKTRGQQVTLRCSSQSGHNTVSWYQQALGQGPQFIFQYYREEENGRGNFPPRFSGLQFPNYSSELNVNALELDDSALYLCASSPPRSSGRSFEQYFGPGTRLTVT.

The chain recombines TRBV28 with TRBJ2-7, with D possibly being TRBD1 (6 bases). Trimming removed 3 bases at V and 1 base at J, with 25 bases between. The CDR3 contains 19 residues. Germline V CDR1 and CDR2: MDHEN, SYDVKM. Written as DNA, the CDR3 is TGTGCCAGCAGTTTTACCCGCCGCCGGACAGTGAGCCGGTCCTACGAGCAGTACTTC. The encoded protein is CASSFTRRRTVSRSYEQYF.

V and J are TRBV6-5 and TRBJ1-6; 8 bases map to TRBD1. The CDR3 loop spans 16 amino acids. V trimming: 0 bases; J trimming: 9 bases; junction bases outside the gene matches: 7. Germline CDR1 reads MNHEY; CDR2 reads SVGAGI. CDR3 in DNA: TGTGCCAGCAGTTACTCGAAGGACAGGGCCGGTTCACCCCTCCACTTT. This translates into CASSYSKDRAGSPLHF.

The rearrangement links TRBV28 to TRBJ2-3, with TRBD2 identical over 7 bases. This CDR3 is built from 15 residues. CDR1 and CDR2 (germline): MDHEN, SYDVKM. V trimming: 3 bases; J trimming: 6 bases; junction bases outside the gene matches: 9. The CDR3 DNA is TGTGCCAGCAGTTTTATAGAGCGGGGCCGTGATACGCAGTATTTT. This sequence encodes CASSFIERGRDTQYF.

The chain joins TRBV2 to TRBJ1-3; possible D gene TRBD1, 5 bases. Germline V gives CDR1 SNHLY, CDR2 FYNNEI. Trimming pared 2 bases from V and 9 bases from J, leaving 11 bases between. This CDR3 has 13 residues. The DNA for the CDR3 is TGTGCCAGCAGTGAACAGGGTTACGGCACCATATATTTT. Encoded protein: CASSEQGYGTIYF.

The chain couples TRBV6-5 to TRBJ2-2; D might be TRBD1 (6 bases). Germline V gene data show CDR1 as MNHEY and CDR2 as SVGAGI. V dropped 0 bases and J dropped 5 bases, with 13 bases sitting between them. This CDR3 spans 16 amino acids. In nucleotides, the CDR3 is TGTGCCAGCAGTTACTCGAGGGGGAGAGGGACCGGGGAGCTGTTTTTT. This gives the protein CASSYSRGRGTGELFF.